The 20 T cell receptor beta chains below were found in one sample sequenced in a study of cytomegalovirus exposure and HLA in healthy donors. The table came from immunoSEQ multiplex PCR; TCRdb's copy has only in-frame clones and leaves some out. The profile shows 150,000 to 200,000 clones, roughly 86% of them singletons. What was sequenced was PBMCs. The source is a woman aged 18-29 years in good health and CMV-seronegative.

The rearrangement links TRBV7-9 to TRBJ1-4, with no clear D. Trimming left V 8 bases short and J 4 bases short, with 11 bases between. This CDR3 is 13 amino acids long. The germline V gene has CDR1 SEHNR and CDR2 FQNEAQ (reference sequence). CDR3 sequence reads: CASGQRINEKLFF. The DNA for the CDR3 is TGTGCCAGCGGGCAGCGGATTAATGAAAAACTGTTTTTT.

The CDR3 sequence is CASSFRDSEAFF. The CDR3 nucleotides are TGTGCCAGCAGCTTTCGGGACAGTGAAGCTTTCTTT. The rearrangement uses TRBV7-9 and TRBJ1-1; TRBD1 matches at 7 bases. V was pared by 3 bases and J by 7 bases, with 2 bases of the junction left unmatched. The CDR3 length is 12 residues. From germline, CDR1 is SEHNR and CDR2 FQNEAQ (reference sequence).

The chain uses TRBV21-1 and TRBJ1-2. TRBV21-1 is given as a pseudogene. This CDR3 spans 11 amino acids. CDR3 nucleotides: TGTGCCAGCAGCGACGAGGATGGCTACACCTTC. Translating gives CASSDEDGYTF.

The chain couples TRBV25-1 to TRBJ2-1; 14 nucleotides agree with TRBD2. Losses at the gene ends were 6 bases for V and 10 bases for J; bases not matched to a gene: 8. Germline-derived CDR1 and CDR2 are MGHDK and SYGVNS. This CDR3 spans 15 amino acids. CDR3 residues: CASSAPGLAGVEQFF. The DNA for the CDR3 is TGTGCCAGCAGCGCACCGGGACTAGCGGGAGTGGAGCAGTTCTTC.

This clone was recorded a few times. This sequence joins TRBV5-1 and TRBJ2-7; TRBD1 matches at 8 bases. This CDR3 has 15 residues. Germline CDR1 is SGHRS and CDR2 is YFSETQ. Trimming at V came to 4 bases and at J to 2 bases, leaving 8 bases not matched to a gene. The CDR3 spells CASSPPGTGAYEQYF. The CDR3 nucleotides are TGCGCCAGCAGCCCACCCGGGACAGGAGCCTACGAGCAGTACTTC.

The chain combines TRBV19 with TRBJ2-2, with 9 bases identical to TRBD1. V gave up 6 bases and J gave up 1 base; unmatched junction bases: 3. Germline loops: CDR1 LNHDA, CDR2 SQIVND (reference sequence). The CDR3 totals 15 residues. CDR3 sequence reads: CASRKGQGNTGELFF. The CDR3 DNA is TGTGCCAGTAGGAAGGGACAGGGGAACACCGGGGAGCTGTTTTTT.

J is TRBJ2-7 and V is TRBV6-6, with 8 bases that match TRBD1. The ends lost 8 bases at V and 2 bases at J; junction bases unmatched: 8. Germline-derived CDR1 and CDR2 are MNHNY and SVGAGI (reference sequence). This CDR3 comprises 14 residues. CDR3 nucleotide sequence: TGTGCCAGCCAAGACAGGGGCGGCACCTACGAGCAGTACTTC. Its translation: CASQDRGGTYEQYF.

V is TRBV6-6 and J is TRBJ2-1, with D hard to call. Germline CDR1 and CDR2: MNHNY and SVGAGI (reference sequence). With 0 bases removed from V and 1 base from J, the gap between germline ends came to 10 bases. CDR3 length: 16 residues. The CDR3, as DNA: TGTGCCAGCAGTTACTCCCCATTTGAGTCCTACAATGAGCAGTTCTTC. It yields the protein CASSYSPFESYNEQFF.

V usage is TRBV6-6 and J usage is TRBJ1-1; D is ambiguous. The CDR3 consists of 13 residues. The germline CDR1 and CDR2 sequences are MNHNY and SVGAGI (reference sequence). V was trimmed by 2 bases and J by 4 bases, leaving 8 bases between them. Here the CDR3 reads CASSYESGTEAFF. The CDR3 DNA sequence: TGTGCCAGCAGTTACGAGTCGGGCACTGAAGCTTTCTTT.

The rearrangement links TRBV10-1 to TRBJ2-7; possibly TRBD2 for D (6 bases). Trimming pared 2 bases from V and 3 bases from J, leaving 14 bases between. CDR3 length: 15 amino acids. The V gene's germline CDR1 is WNHNN and CDR2 SYGVQD (reference sequence). The CDR3 loop is CASSEDRGKNYEQYF. The CDR3 region has the DNA TGCGCCAGCAGTGAGGATCGCGGGAAGAACTACGAGCAGTACTTC.

The V call is TRBV27, the J call TRBJ1-4; a possible D gene is TRBD1 (5 bases). Trimming removed 6 bases at V and 4 bases at J, with 12 bases between. CDR3 length: 14 amino acids. CDR1 is MNHEY, CDR2 SMNVEV, per germline (reference sequence). The CDR3 is CASSPGQLNEKLFF. In DNA form, the CDR3 reads TGTGCCAGCAGCCCAGGACAACTTAATGAAAAACTGTTTTTT.

This clone has only a few counts. This chain joins TRBV11-2 and TRBJ1-1; TRBD1 aligns across 7 bases. Looked up from germline, CDR1 is SGHAT and CDR2 is FQNNGV. The J segment lost 1 base and the V segment lost 1 base, leaving 0 bases of the junction unmatched. The CDR3 has 14 amino acids. CDR3 sequence (DNA): TGTGCCAGCAGCTTAGGGGACAGGAACACTGAAGCTTTCTTT. It is translated as CASSLGDRNTEAFF.

The CDR3 coding sequence is TGTGCCAGCAGCGTAGATCTGGGGGCAGGCTCACCCCTCCACTTT. Amino acids: CASSVDLGAGSPLHF. The V gene is TRBV9, the J gene TRBJ1-6; tentative D call: TRBD1 (6 bases). In germline, CDR1 is SGDLS, CDR2 YYNGEE. This CDR3 contains 15 residues. V was shortened by 0 bases and J by 10 bases, with 14 bases between the two germline ends.

The rearrangement joins TRBV5-1 to TRBJ2-1, with D possibly being TRBD1 (5 bases). The CDR3 has 14 residues. Germline V gene lookup returns CDR1 SGHRS and CDR2 YFSETQ. The ends were cut back, 0 bases at V and 4 bases at J, with 8 bases in the middle. The CDR3 loop is CASSLGQQYNEQFF. The CDR3 region has the DNA TGCGCCAGCAGCTTGGGACAGCAGTACAATGAGCAGTTCTTC. Full variable domain (outside the CDR3, taken from reference TRBV5-1 and TRBJ2-1): KAGVTQTPRYLIKTRGQQVTLSCSPISGHRSVSWYQQTPGQGLQFLFEYFSETQRNKGNFPGRFSGRQFSNSRSEMNVSTLELGDSALYLCASSLGQQYNEQFFGPGTRLTVL.

Here the CDR3 DNA reads TGTGCCAGCACCAAGGGGGAGACCCAGTACTTC. Translating gives CASTKGETQYF. V gene TRBV13 combines with J gene TRBJ2-5; D possibly corresponds to TRBD1 (5 bases). The CDR3 runs to 11 residues. Trimming removed 7 bases from V and 5 bases from J, with 8 bases in between. Germline CDR1 and CDR2: PRHDT and FYEKMQ (reference sequence).

The V gene is TRBV2, the J gene TRBJ1-5, with D unresolved. This CDR3 spans 14 amino acids. From germline, CDR1 is SNHLY and CDR2 FYNNEI. Trimming pared 7 bases from V and 5 bases from J, leaving 15 bases between. The CDR3 protein is CASNYYPRDQPQHF. Here the CDR3 DNA reads TGTGCCAGCAATTACTATCCGAGGGATCAGCCCCAGCATTTT.

The rearrangement links TRBV6-1 to TRBJ2-7; possibly TRBD2 for D (6 bases). The CDR3 is made up of 13 amino acids. CDR1 and CDR2 from the germline V gene are MNHNS and SASEGT. With 2 bases removed from V and 5 bases from J, the gap between germline ends came to 10 bases. The CDR3 sequence is CASSESGSDEQYF. In DNA form, the CDR3 reads TGTGCCAGCAGTGAATCCGGGAGTGACGAGCAGTACTTC.

The chain carries TRBV9 and TRBJ2-5, with TRBD1 identical over 7 bases. CDR1 and CDR2 from the germline V gene are SGDLS and YYNGEE. The CDR3 has 15 amino acids. J gave up 5 bases and V 0 bases, and 7 bases lay outside the gene matches. The CDR3: CASSVALSRGETQYF. Here the CDR3 DNA reads TGTGCCAGCAGCGTAGCCCTATCCAGGGGGGAGACCCAGTACTTC.

The chain carries TRBV6-5 and TRBJ2-7; maybe TRBD2 (6 bases). The CDR3 extends over 12 amino acids. CDR1 is MNHEY, CDR2 SVGAGI, per germline. V was pared by 9 bases and J by 0 bases, with 9 bases between. The CDR3 reads CASRDFSYEQYF. As DNA, the CDR3 is TGTGCCAGTCGGGACTTCTCCTACGAGCAGTACTTC.

The V call is TRBV11-2, the J call TRBJ2-1, with 11 positions matching TRBD2. Losses at the gene ends were 5 bases for V and 5 bases for J; bases not matched to a gene: 5. Looked up from germline, CDR1 is SGHAT and CDR2 is FQNNGV. CDR3 length: 15 residues. Here the CDR3 DNA reads TGTGCCAGCAGCCTACTAGCGGGGGAAGACAATGAGCAGTTCTTC. As protein: CASSLLAGEDNEQFF.